The 2 T cell receptor beta chains below all came from one sample that was sequenced in a study of cytomegalovirus exposure and HLA in healthy donors. Primers: 60 Vbeta forward and 13 Jbeta reverse. TCRdb's copy holds only in-frame clones and misses some; the assay was immunoSEQ multiplex PCR. Of tens of thousands of clones in the sample, roughly 84% were seen once. Specimen: PBMCs. These receptors all come from a woman in her thirties in good health and CMV-seronegative.

This chain connects TRBV7-9 to TRBJ2-2; the D is unclear. The length of the CDR3 is 15 residues. Deletions cut 6 bases from V and 2 bases from J, with 13 bases between. CDR1 is SEHNR and CDR2 is FQNEAQ in the germline V gene (reference sequence). The CDR3 DNA follows: TGTGCCAGCAGTTCCGCGGCAGTTAACACCGGGGAGCTGTTTTTT. It yields the protein CASSSAAVNTGELFF.

The chain links TRBV9 to TRBJ2-1; no definite D call. Germline V gives CDR1 SGDLS, CDR2 YYNGEE. Trimming removed 0 bases from V and 0 bases from J, with 7 bases in between. This CDR3 contains 15 residues. The CDR3 protein is CASSVAGLSYNEQFF. The DNA of the CDR3 is TGTGCCAGCAGCGTAGCTGGGCTCTCCTACAATGAGCAGTTCTTC.